This TCR beta chain is from a study of siplizumab effects on memory and regulatory T cells (dated by TCRdb to about 2019). At the level of the whole study: The study examined how the anti-CD2 antibody siplizumab affects alloreactive T-cell subsets in allogeneic mixed lymphocyte reactions built from human PBMCs.

Sorted unstimulated T cells and proliferating T cells recovered from mixed lymphocyte reactions were subjected to TCRbeta CDR3 sequencing. Fresh whole blood from about ten HLA-typed healthy donors served as the source for isolating PBMCs. To map where alloreactive clones came from, CD4+ non-regulatory T cells in the unstimulated state were FACS-sorted. In this sample, this clone turned up once. The antigen this receptor binds is unknown. No per-base quality is available; no much larger clone lies one base away. The research as a whole found: Among mappable alloreactive CD4+ clones, an average Treg-derived fraction of about 69% was observed with siplizumab, compared with approximately 25% in control reactions. The cumulative frequency of alloreactive sequences traceable to unstimulated CD4+ memory T cells was significantly reduced by siplizumab. Whether proliferating Tregs from siplizumab cultures were suppressive was not functionally confirmed. Unstimulated naive T cells appeared to be more diverse than memory T cells, and naive cells seemed to make a substantial contribution to the alloresponse. Sequences below about 10^-5 frequency were poorly captured, so only a minor fraction of alloreactive clones could be mapped to unstimulated subsets. For roughly 75-96% of proliferating CD4+ or CD8+ clones, no naive or memory phenotype could be assigned.

The germline V gene provides CDR1 MDHEN and CDR2 SYDVKM. Between the V and J ends, shortened by 5 bases and 3 bases respectively, the junction contains 10 bases. Measured from the cysteine to the phenylalanine, the CDR3 is 14 residues long. This entry keeps only the CDR3 DNA: 42 bases, framed from base 1. Library preparation used the immunoSEQ multiplex PCR assay. Each sample had 10^5 or so TCR templates assayed by the deep sequencing platform. Genomic DNA extracted from sorted T cells was used for TCRbeta CDR3 sequencing. The original pipeline was this. The R programming language was used for the clonal analysis of the TCRbeta CDR3 data. Alloreactive CD4+ and CD8+ clones were identified by comparing unstimulated samples to CFSE-low samples taken after the reaction. Regulatory or non-regulatory origin was assigned to alloreactive CD4+ clones by matching of sequences to sorted unstimulated Treg and non-Treg repertoires. TCRdb limited this immuneACCESS table to in-frame rearrangements with V and J called. A share of clones is missing; checked studies link under half to unresolved V genes, and the rest is unexplained. That table supplies the V and J calls and clone size; D and trimming were determined from the DNA. This sample holds roughly 100,000 clones; approximately 91% were observed only once. In total, the top ten clones hold around 11% of the sample.

The TCR was taken from a human donor in good health. The sample taken for sequencing was non-Treg CD4+ T cells sorted from blood. What the cell subset or site label conveys for this sample: FACS-sorted unstimulated CD4+ non-regulatory T cells. The sequence joins TRBV28 to TRBJ2-2, and perhaps TRBD1 as D gene, on 6 matching bases. The DNA sequence is given as TGTGCCAGCAGTCCGGACAGTTACACCGGGGAGCTGTTTTTT. It codes for CASSPDSYTGELFF.